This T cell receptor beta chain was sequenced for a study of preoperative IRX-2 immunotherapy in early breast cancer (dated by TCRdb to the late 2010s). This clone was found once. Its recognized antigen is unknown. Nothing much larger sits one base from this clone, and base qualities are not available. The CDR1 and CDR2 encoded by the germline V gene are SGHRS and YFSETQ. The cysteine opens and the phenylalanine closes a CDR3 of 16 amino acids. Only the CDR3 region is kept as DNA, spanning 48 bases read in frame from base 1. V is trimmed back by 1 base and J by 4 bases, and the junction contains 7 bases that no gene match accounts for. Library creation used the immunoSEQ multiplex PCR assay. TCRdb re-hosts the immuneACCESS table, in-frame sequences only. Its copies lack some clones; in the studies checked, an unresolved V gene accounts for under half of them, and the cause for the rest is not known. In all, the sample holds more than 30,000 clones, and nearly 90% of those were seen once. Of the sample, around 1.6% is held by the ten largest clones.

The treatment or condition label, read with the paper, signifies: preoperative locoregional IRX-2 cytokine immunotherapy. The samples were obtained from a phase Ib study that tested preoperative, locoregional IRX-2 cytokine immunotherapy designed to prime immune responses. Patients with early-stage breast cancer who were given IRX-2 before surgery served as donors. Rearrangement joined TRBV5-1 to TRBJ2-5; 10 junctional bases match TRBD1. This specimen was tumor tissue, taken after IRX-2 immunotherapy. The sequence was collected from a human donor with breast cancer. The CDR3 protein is CASSLSGTGAGETQYF. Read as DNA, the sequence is TGCGCCAGCAGCTTGTCCGGGACAGGGGCCGGAGAGACCCAGTACTTC.